This is a list of T cell receptor beta chains from one sample in a study of T cell repertoires in cytomegalovirus infection. TCRdb re-analysed the reads in MiXCR, keeping a single row per CDR3 protein. The sample includes around 210,000 distinct CDR3 sequences, approximately 6.7% of them seen just once. The specimen was PBMCs. The receptors stem from a human donor in good health (CMV status not recorded). Some clones in this sample may be carry-over from other donors' samples. Each CDR3 is given with its conserved first and last residue. A D gene is named only where the DNA matches it firmly. Rows give clone size only sometimes, using once, few, many, or a class for an expanded clone.

J gene	D gene	clone size	CDR3 length	V gene	CDR3 protein	CDR3 DNA
TRBJ2-3	NA	few	13	TRBV10-3	CAISDRRGDTQYF	TGTGCCATCAGTGACAGGAGAGGTGATACGCAGTATTTT
TRBJ2-7	NA	many	15	TRBV20-1	CSAARAPGPDYEQYF	TGCAGTGCAGCTAGAGCCCCCGGGCCCGACTACGAGCAGTACTTC
TRBJ2-2	TRBD2	few	16	TRBV29-1	CSVKETSGMNTGELFF	TGCAGCGTCAAAGAGACTAGCGGTATGAACACCGGGGAGCTGTTTTTT
TRBJ2-5	NA	many	13	TRBV14	CASSRQQIETQYF	TGTGCCAGCAGTCGGCAACAGATTGAGACCCAGTACTTC
TRBJ1-5	NA	many	14	TRBV6-2/TRBV6-3	CASSSRGSNQPQHF	TGTGCCAGCAGTTCGCGGGGGAGCAATCAGCCCCAGCATTTT
TRBJ2-3	NA	many	13	TRBV7-2	CASSYILEGTQYF	TGTGCCAGCAGCTATATTCTGGAAGGGACGCAGTATTTT
TRBJ2-3	TRBD1	few	17	TRBV28	CASSLFGGTGPTDTQYF	TGTGCCAGCAGTTTATTTGGGGGGACAGGGCCGACAGATACGCAGTATTTT
TRBJ1-2	TRBD1	many	13	TRBV29-1	CSVATGRDYGYTF	TGCAGCGTTGCGACAGGGAGGGACTATGGCTACACCTTC
TRBJ1-1	NA	many	16	TRBV7-6	CASSPPGETGNTEAFF	TGTGCCAGCAGCCCGCCGGGGGAAACTGGGAACACTGAAGCTTTCTTT
TRBJ2-5	NA	many	15	TRBV28	CASSPGLQSEETQYF	TGTGCCAGCAGCCCCGGGCTACAGAGTGAAGAGACCCAGTACTTC
TRBJ2-4	TRBD1	many	22	TRBV3-1	CASSEKFLSTGVGGLAKNIQYF	TGTGCCAGCAGCGAGAAATTCCTCTCGACAGGGGTGGGAGGCCTAGCCAAAAACATTCAGTACTTC
TRBJ1-2	NA	many	14	TRBV7-2	CASSLGGRPDGYTF	TGTGCCAGCAGCTTAGGGGGGCGCCCCGATGGCTACACCTTC
TRBJ1-2	NA	many	16	TRBV20-1	CSARAGAGPRVAGYTF	TGCAGTGCTAGAGCTGGGGCGGGGCCCAGGGTCGCTGGCTACACCTTC
TRBJ2-1	NA	many	12	TRBV6-2/TRBV6-3	CASRGIYNEQFF	TGTGCCAGCAGAGGAATATACAATGAGCAGTTCTTC
TRBJ1-1	NA	many	11	TRBV12-3/TRBV12-4	CASSLKGGAFF	TGTGCCAGCAGTTTAAAGGGAGGAGCTTTCTTT
TRBJ2-1	TRBD1	few	16	TRBV13	CASSAEGDSRYNEQFF	TGTGCCAGCAGCGCCGAGGGGGACAGTCGTTACAATGAGCAGTTCTTC
TRBJ1-4	NA	many	15	TRBV4-2	CASSQDSATNEKLFF	TGTGCCAGCAGCCAAGACAGTGCAACTAATGAAAAACTGTTTTTT
TRBJ2-7	NA	many	12	TRBV6-2/TRBV6-3	CASSRGSKEQYF	TGTGCCAGCAGCCGGGGATCGAAGGAGCAGTACTTC
TRBJ2-7	NA	many	17	TRBV7-2	CASSLRGGQAMGYEQYF	TGTGCCAGCAGCTTGAGGGGGGGACAGGCCATGGGGTACGAGCAGTACTTC
TRBJ2-7	NA	many	16	TRBV28	CASSLLGRRIDGEQYF	TGTGCCAGCAGTTTATTGGGTCGGAGGATAGACGGCGAGCAGTACTTC
TRBJ2-7	NA	many	15	TRBV7-2	CASSLASTNKGEQYF	TGTGCCAGCAGCTTAGCTAGCACTAATAAGGGCGAGCAGTACTTC
TRBJ2-1	NA	many	14	TRBV20-1	CSASTPRGNNEQFF	TGCAGTGCTAGTACCCCCCGCGGGAACAATGAGCAGTTCTTC
TRBJ2-5	NA	many	14	TRBV5-1	CASSSKDLLETQYF	TGCGCCAGCAGCTCCAAAGACCTGTTGGAGACCCAGTACTTC
TRBJ2-1	TRBD2	many	15	TRBV6-2/TRBV6-3	CASSFSSGTYNEQFF	TGTGCCAGCAGTTTTTCTAGCGGAACCTACAATGAGCAGTTCTTC
TRBJ1-4	TRBD1	few	16	TRBV9	CASSPGQSATNEKLFF	TGTGCCAGCAGCCCGGGACAGTCCGCAACTAATGAAAAACTGTTTTTT
TRBJ1-2	TRBD1	few	14	TRBV28	CASSSTGGVYGYTF	TGTGCCAGCAGTTCGACAGGGGGCGTCTATGGCTACACCTTC
TRBJ2-7	NA	NA	13	TRBV28	CASRTVNGYEQYF	TGTGCCAGCCGGACAGTTAATGGCTACGAGCAGTACTTC
TRBJ2-2	NA	many	17	TRBV7-2	CASSLGSRGLNTGELFF	TGTGCCAGCAGCTTAGGTTCACGGGGATTGAACACCGGGGAGCTGTTTTTT
TRBJ1-1	NA	NA	13	TRBV7-9	CASSAGGVTEAFF	TGTGCCAGCAGCGCCGGAGGGGTCACTGAAGCTTTCTTT
TRBJ2-7	NA	many	15	TRBV12-5	CASGLNQGHSYEQYF	TGTGCTAGTGGTTTAAACCAGGGTCACTCCTACGAGCAGTACTTC
TRBJ1-1	NA	NA	13	TRBV20-1	CSARDRENTEAFF	TGCAGTGCTAGAGACAGGGAGAACACTGAAGCTTTCTTT
TRBJ2-5	TRBD2	many	15	TRBV3-1	CASSQDGLAGETQYF	TGTGCCAGCAGCCAAGATGGACTAGCGGGGGAGACCCAGTACTTC
TRBJ1-1	NA	many	12	TRBV29-1	CSVDGGDTEAFF	TGCAGCGTTGACGGGGGGGACACTGAAGCTTTCTTT
TRBJ2-5	TRBD2	many	15	TRBV14	CASSHRLGGQETQYF	TGTGCCAGCAGCCACCGCCTGGGAGGGCAAGAGACCCAGTACTTC
TRBJ2-1	NA	NA	18	TRBV20-1	CSARVSTVGGTAYNEQFF	TGCAGTGCTAGAGTCTCCACCGTGGGGGGGACAGCCTACAATGAGCAGTTCTTC
TRBJ1-5	TRBD1	NA	17	TRBV7-2	CASSLPPGTGVSQPQHF	TGTGCCAGCAGCTTGCCGCCCGGGACAGGGGTTAGCCAGCCCCAGCATTTT
TRBJ2-2	NA	many	14	TRBV7-2	CASSFRGIGGELFF	TGTGCCAGCAGCTTCAGGGGAATTGGCGGGGAGCTGTTTTTT
TRBJ2-1	NA	many	17	TRBV25-1	CASSESCIWHYYNEQFF	TGTGCCAGCAGTGAATCTTGTATATGGCACTACTACAATGAGCAGTTCTTC
TRBJ2-7	NA	many	13	TRBV23-1	CASSQSGNYEQYF	TGCGCCAGCAGTCAATCAGGGAACTACGAGCAGTACTTC
TRBJ1-5	NA	many	15	TRBV10-3	CAISEVNLNNQPQHF	TGTGCCATCAGTGAAGTGAACCTGAACAATCAGCCCCAGCATTTT